These 5 T cell receptor beta chains share one sample of origin, sequenced in a study of CD8 T cells in Susac syndrome. cDNA came from around 0.5 to 1 ug RNA primed by random hexamers. TCRdb called the immunoSEQ multiplex PCR reads again in MiXCR, with one record for every CDR3 protein. The sample has about 180,000 distinct CDR3 sequences, around 94% seen once. Sequencing was done on a sample of CD4+ T cells from PBMCs. These receptors originate from a human donor with Susac syndrome.

This chain joins TRBV4-2 and TRBJ1-5; no clear D. Looked up from germline, CDR1 is LGHNA and CDR2 is YNFKEQ. The V end lost 3 bases, the J end lost 2 bases, and 5 bases lay between the germline ends. The CDR3 runs to 13 residues. The CDR3 region is CASSQTRNQPQHF. Written as DNA, the CDR3 is TGTGCCAGCAGCCAGACACGCAATCAGCCCCAGCATTTT.

This sequence joins TRBV6-4 and TRBJ1-5; possible D gene TRBD1, 6 bases. V lost 2 bases to trimming and J lost 2 bases, with 16 bases between them. The CDR3 is 17 amino acids. Germline-derived CDR1 and CDR2 are MRHNA and SNTAGT. CDR3 DNA: TGTGCCAGCAGTGACCCAAACTGGGGGCGGCGCAATCAGCCCCAGCATTTT. It codes for CASSDPNWGRRNQPQHF.

The rearrangement joins TRBV7-2 to TRBJ2-1, with TRBD2 matching over 10 bases. Trimming removed 10 bases from V and 5 bases from J; junction bases left unmatched: 5. The CDR3 consists of 13 residues. CDR1 and CDR2 (germline): SGHTA, FQGNSA. CDR3 DNA sequence: TGTGCCACCGAGGGGACTAGCGACAATGAGCAGTTCTTC. It translates to CATEGTSDNEQFF.

V and J are TRBV29-1 and TRBJ1-3; 10 bases are a match to TRBD1. This CDR3 contains 14 residues. CDR1 and CDR2 from the germline V gene are SQVTM and ANQGSEA. V was pared by 7 bases and J by 2 bases, with 5 bases of the junction left unmatched. The CDR3 region has the DNA TGCAGCGCCGGGACAGGGGCCCCTGGAAACACCATATATTTT. Translating gives CSAGTGAPGNTIYF.

The V call is TRBV5-8, the J call TRBJ2-3, with a possible D match to TRBD2 (5 bases). CDR1 is SGHTS and CDR2 is YDEGEE in the germline V gene. The V end was cut by 5 bases, the J end by 4 bases, with 11 bases between. The CDR3 has 13 residues. CDR3 nucleotide sequence: TGTGCCAGCAGAGTCGGGGTCGCAGATACGCAGTATTTT. Amino acids: CASRVGVADTQYF. Filled out from reference TRBV5-8 and TRBJ2-3, the complete variable domain reads EAGVTQSPTHLIKTRGQQATLRCSPISGHTSVYWYQQALGLGLQFLLWYDEGEERNRGNFPPRFSGRQFPNYSSELNVNALELEDSALYLCASRVGVADTQYFGPGTRLTVL.